This TCR beta chain was recorded in a study of T cells in Graves' hyperthyroidism and ophthalmopathy. Findings and caveats of the study: Researchers found most expanded thyroid clonotypes above 0.001 in blood as well. Classification by a 13 V-J model distinguished ophthalmopathy from stable hyperthyroidism.

What was amplified from RNA transcripts were TCR beta CDR3 regions. The primer set for the first-round RT-PCR of the TCR CDR3 was HTBI. TCRdb fed the multiplex PCR reads into MiXCR, producing one record per CDR3 protein. The data show about 480,000 distinct CDR3 sequences, with roughly a quarter seen just once and 10% to 12% held by the top ten. This clonotype was counted ten times or more. Its antigen is unknown. CDR3 length equals 13 residues. The J segment lost 6 bases and the V segment lost 9 bases, leaving 9 bases of the junction unmatched. Germline-derived CDR1 and CDR2 are SGHKS and YYEKEE (reference sequence).

The receptor's source is a woman under 40 with Graves' ophthalmopathy. Source material: blood. This rearrangement joins TRBV5-5 to TRBJ1-2, with 9 nucleotides matching TRBD1. The CDR3: CATGTGMIDGYTF. In DNA, the CDR3 is TGTGCCACTGGGACAGGGATGATTGATGGCTACACCTTC.